The clone carrying this T cell receptor beta chain was found many times. Its antigen is as yet unknown. Patients having uncontrolled infection, another autoimmune disease, pregnancy or lactation were not included. From RNA transcripts, TCR beta CDR3 regions were amplified. Initially, a first-round RT-PCR of the TCR CDR3 employed the HTBI primer set. A single record per CDR3 protein comes from TCRdb applying MiXCR to the multiplex PCR reads. This sample has a few hundred thousand distinct CDR3 sequences, with approximately 17% found just once. This entry comes from a study of T cells in Graves' hyperthyroidism and ophthalmopathy. Study conclusions and caveats: Blood shared most expanded thyroid clonotypes above 0.001.

Between the trimmed V and J ends, which lost 3 bases and 6 bases, there was a span of 7 bases. The CDR3 extends over 12 amino acids. Sequencing input: blood. The origin of this receptor is a woman younger than 35 with Graves' ophthalmopathy. This rearrangement joins TRBV12-3 or TRBV12-4 to TRBJ2-3; D perhaps matches TRBD2 (5 bases). CDR3 protein: CASSLGADTQYF. In DNA form, the CDR3 reads TGTGCCAGCAGTTTGGGAGCGGATACGCAGTATTTT.